These T cell receptor beta chains were read from a single sample in a study of blood T cell repertoires in COVID-19. TCRdb's table, derived via immunoSEQ multiplex PCR, lists solely in-frame clones and lacks some. The sample holds 95,000 to 150,000 clones, around 91% seen once. The sequenced material came from peripheral blood. These receptors all stem from a woman aged 55-69 years with COVID-19, enrolled during active disease. Both conserved end residues are part of each CDR3. The order of the fields is CDR3 protein, CDR3 DNA, V gene, J gene, D gene, clone size. D genes are given only for firm matches. Expanded clones are given a class, and other clones once, few, many or no size at all.

CDR3aa: CASSETGRTEAFF; CDR3nt: TGTGCCAGCAGTGAAACAGGGAGAACTGAAGCTTTCTTT; v_gene: TRBV25-1; j_gene: TRBJ1-1; d_gene: .; abundance: .
CDR3aa: CASSPPQADTQYF; CDR3nt: TGTGCCAGCAGCCCGCCACAGGCCGATACGCAGTATTTT; v_gene: TRBV13; j_gene: TRBJ2-3; d_gene: .; abundance: few
CDR3aa: CASSPRTGNTEAFF; CDR3nt: TGTGCCAGCAGCCCCCGGACAGGGAACACTGAAGCTTTCTTT; v_gene: TRBV7-9; j_gene: TRBJ1-1; d_gene: TRBD1; abundance: .
CDR3aa: CASSQVASREQPQHF; CDR3nt: TGTGCCAGCAGCCAAGTAGCATCCAGGGAACAGCCCCAGCATTTT; v_gene: TRBV4-2; j_gene: TRBJ1-5; d_gene: .; abundance: .
CDR3aa: CASSRTGSTGELFF; CDR3nt: TGTGCCAGCAGCCGGACAGGGAGCACCGGGGAGCTGTTTTTT; v_gene: TRBV25-1; j_gene: TRBJ2-2; d_gene: TRBD1; abundance: .
CDR3aa: CASSHPGQGARGYTF; CDR3nt: TGCGCCAGCAGCCACCCCGGACAGGGGGCCCGTGGCTACACCTTC; v_gene: TRBV4-1; j_gene: TRBJ1-2; d_gene: TRBD1; abundance: .
CDR3aa: CASRDRSGTDTQYF; CDR3nt: TGTGCCAGCAGGGACCGGTCAGGGACAGATACGCAGTATTTT; v_gene: TRBV2; j_gene: TRBJ2-3; d_gene: .; abundance: .
CDR3aa: CASSLVGQGRPTGELFF; CDR3nt: TGTGCCAGCAGCTTAGTCGGCCAGGGCCGCCCGACCGGGGAGCTGTTTTTT; v_gene: TRBV7-9; j_gene: TRBJ2-2; d_gene: .; abundance: .
CDR3aa: CASSQELGDSLTGELFF; CDR3nt: TGCGCCAGCAGCCAAGAGTTGGGGGACAGCCTCACCGGGGAGCTGTTTTTT; v_gene: TRBV4-1; j_gene: TRBJ2-2; d_gene: TRBD1; abundance: .
CDR3aa: CASSIQTGRRYEQYF; CDR3nt: TGTGCCAGTAGTATCCAGACAGGGAGACGCTACGAGCAGTACTTC; v_gene: TRBV19; j_gene: TRBJ2-7; d_gene: TRBD1; abundance: once
CDR3aa: CASSIGQTLGDQPQHF; CDR3nt: TGTGCCAGTAGTATCGGTCAAACACTCGGGGATCAGCCCCAGCATTTT; v_gene: TRBV19; j_gene: TRBJ1-5; d_gene: .; abundance: .
CDR3aa: CASSHTFGQPQHF; CDR3nt: TGCGCCAGCAGCCACACTTTTGGTCAGCCCCAGCATTTT; v_gene: TRBV4-3; j_gene: TRBJ1-5; d_gene: .; abundance: .
CDR3aa: CAWSVGENQPQHF; CDR3nt: TGTGCCTGGAGTGTGGGAGAAAATCAGCCCCAGCATTTT; v_gene: TRBV30; j_gene: TRBJ1-5; d_gene: .; abundance: .
CDR3aa: CASGGDTEAFF; CDR3nt: TGTGCCAGCGGGGGGGACACTGAAGCTTTCTTT; v_gene: TRBV7-9; j_gene: TRBJ1-1; d_gene: .; abundance: .
CDR3aa: CASSNRDRLNEQFF; CDR3nt: TGTGCCAGCAGTAACCGGGACAGACTCAATGAGCAGTTCTTC; v_gene: TRBV25-1; j_gene: TRBJ2-1; d_gene: TRBD1; abundance: .
CDR3aa: CASSPSGGFTGELFF; CDR3nt: TGTGCCAGCAGCCCCAGCGGGGGGTTCACCGGGGAGCTGTTTTTT; v_gene: TRBV11-2; j_gene: TRBJ2-2; d_gene: TRBD2; abundance: once
CDR3aa: CSVEDNNQPQHF; CDR3nt: TGCAGCGTTGAAGATAACAATCAGCCCCAGCATTTT; v_gene: TRBV29-1; j_gene: TRBJ1-5; d_gene: .; abundance: .
CDR3aa: CAISAAGNSNEKLFF; CDR3nt: TGTGCCATCAGTGCTGCAGGGAATTCTAATGAAAAACTGTTTTTT; v_gene: TRBV10-3; j_gene: TRBJ1-4; d_gene: .; abundance: .
CDR3aa: CASSLHLRDSEGFTF; CDR3nt: TGTGCCAGCAGCTTACACCTGCGGGACTCCGAGGGGTTCACCTTC; v_gene: TRBV5-5; j_gene: TRBJ1-2; d_gene: .; abundance: .
CDR3aa: CASSATGWDEQYF; CDR3nt: TGTGCCAGCAGCGCGACAGGGTGGGACGAGCAGTACTTC; v_gene: TRBV6-5; j_gene: TRBJ2-7; d_gene: TRBD1; abundance: .
CDR3aa: CASSQDRTGGTQYF; CDR3nt: TGTGCCAGCAGCCAAGACAGGACCGGAGGTACGCAGTATTTT; v_gene: TRBV4-2; j_gene: TRBJ2-3; d_gene: .; abundance: .
CDR3aa: CASSQVTSNEKLFF; CDR3nt: TGCGCCAGCAGCCAAGTCACATCTAATGAAAAACTGTTTTTT; v_gene: TRBV4-3; j_gene: TRBJ1-4; d_gene: .; abundance: .
CDR3aa: CASSYRANTIYF; CDR3nt: TGTGCCAGCAGTTACAGAGCAAACACCATATATTTT; v_gene: TRBV5-5; j_gene: TRBJ1-3; d_gene: .; abundance: .
CDR3aa: CSALMNTEAFF; CDR3nt: TGCAGTGCTCTTATGAACACTGAAGCTTTCTTT; v_gene: TRBV20-1; j_gene: TRBJ1-1; d_gene: .; abundance: few
CDR3aa: CASSFDRGSGNEQFF; CDR3nt: TGCGCCAGCAGCTTCGACAGGGGATCGGGCAATGAGCAGTTCTTC; v_gene: TRBV5-1; j_gene: TRBJ2-1; d_gene: TRBD1; abundance: .
CDR3aa: CAWSQGDWDTQYF; CDR3nt: TGTGCCTGGAGTCAAGGGGATTGGGATACGCAGTATTTT; v_gene: TRBV30; j_gene: TRBJ2-3; d_gene: .; abundance: once